The T cell receptor (beta chain) described here comes from a study of T cells after yellow fever vaccination. TCRdb passed the 5' RACE reads through MiXCR, listing each CDR3 protein once. The sample records 300,000 to 400,000 distinct CDR3 sequences, around 4.1% being singletons. This specimen was PBMCs, taken 5 days after the yellow fever booster vaccination. The TCR comes from a man aged 18 to 29 who received the YFV17D yellow fever vaccine.

This CDR3 is CASTPSRAYEETQYF. In DNA, the CDR3 is TGTGCCAGCACCCCGTCGCGGGCTTACGAAGAGACCCAGTACTTC. J is TRBJ2-5 and V is TRBV7-6, with a tentative D call TRBD2 (5 bases). V was shortened by 7 bases and J by 3 bases, with 18 bases between the two germline ends. CDR1 and CDR2 (germline): SGHVS, FNYEAQ. The CDR3 sequence is 15 residues long.